This entry is about one T cell receptor (beta chain). Its antigen is not known. The primer mix had 60 Vbeta and 13 Jbeta primers. TCRdb's copy holds only in-frame clones and misses some; the assay was immunoSEQ multiplex PCR. The specimen's table records about 130,000 clones. The data originate from a study of cytomegalovirus exposure and HLA in healthy donors. Background on the study: The study's early data release held roughly 91 million unique TCRs from HLA-typed donors.

Study-wide findings and caveats: What TCR beta sequences reportedly achieved was accurate prediction of HLA-A and HLA-B alleles in most subjects. When a later analysis was performed, an Asian-associated ancestry cluster reportedly had fewer N-insertions than the roughly 670-donor mean.

Sequencing was done on a sample of PBMCs. This clonotype was obtained from a woman aged 40 to 50 in good health and CMV-seropositive.

CDR3 region: CASSLAGPGELFF. CDR3 bases: TGCGCCAGCAGCTTGGCAGGCCCCGGGGAGCTGTTTTTT. The gene calls are TRBV5-1 and TRBJ2-2; D remains ambiguous. The CDR3 contains 13 residues. CDR1 is SGHRS and CDR2 is YFSETQ in the germline V gene. Trimming stripped 0 bases from V and 6 bases from J, with 6 bases between.